One T cell receptor beta chain is described in this entry. Antigen unknown. Sequencing used immunoSEQ multiplex PCR; TCRdb keeps in-frame clones, though not all of them. Among a few hundred thousand clones listed, around 86% were seen once. The germline CDR1 and CDR2 sequences are MNHNS and SASEGT. Deletions cut 10 bases from V and 13 bases from J, with 22 bases between. The CDR3 runs to 12 residues. The data derive from a study of cytomegalovirus exposure and HLA in healthy donors. On the study more broadly: Per a later analysis, the roughly 670 first-cohort and fewer than 150 validation repertoires shared one platform.

Study-wide results and caveats: The study designated roughly 150 TCR beta chains cytomegalovirus-associated.

The J gene is TRBJ1-1, the V gene TRBV6-1; D perhaps matches TRBD1 (6 bases). This clonotype originated in a woman younger than 30 in good health and CMV-seronegative. The sample was PBMCs. The chain's CDR3 is CAIKLRQDLGFF. CDR3 sequence (DNA): TGTGCCATCAAATTAAGACAGGACCTAGGTTTCTTT.